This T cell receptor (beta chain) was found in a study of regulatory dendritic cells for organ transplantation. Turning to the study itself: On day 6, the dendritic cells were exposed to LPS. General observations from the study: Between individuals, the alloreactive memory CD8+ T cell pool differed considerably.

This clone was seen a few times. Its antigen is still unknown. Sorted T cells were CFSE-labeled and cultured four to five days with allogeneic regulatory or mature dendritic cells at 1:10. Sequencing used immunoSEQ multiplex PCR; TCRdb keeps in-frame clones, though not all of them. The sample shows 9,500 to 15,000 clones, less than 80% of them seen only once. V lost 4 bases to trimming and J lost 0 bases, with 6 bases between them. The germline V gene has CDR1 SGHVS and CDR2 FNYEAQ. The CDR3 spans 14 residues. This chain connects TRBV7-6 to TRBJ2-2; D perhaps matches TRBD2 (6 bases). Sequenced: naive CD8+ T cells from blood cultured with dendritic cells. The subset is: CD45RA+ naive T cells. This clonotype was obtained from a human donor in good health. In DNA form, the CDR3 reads TGTGCCAGCAGCTCGGGAGCGAACACCGGGGAGCTGTTTTTT. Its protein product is CASSSGANTGELFF.